This T cell receptor (beta chain) was sequenced for a study of blood T cell repertoires in COVID-19. For the study at large: Samples representing acute and convalescent COVID-19 were sourced from the United States, Italy and Spain.

CDR1 is MDHEN, CDR2 SYDVKM, per germline. V lost 7 bases and J lost 2, with 20 bases in between. This CDR3 contains 16 residues. Assay used: immunoSEQ multiplex PCR; TCRdb lists only in-frame clones, some missing. The table shows approximately 110,000 clones, with approximately 80% occurring only once. The chain is built from TRBV28 and TRBJ2-5; the D gene is possibly TRBD1 (6 bases). This receptor was taken from a man of 80 years or more with acute or convalescent COVID-19. Source material: peripheral blood. The CDR3 loop is CASTARDRSFQETQYF. The CDR3 nucleotides are TGTGCCAGCACCGCGCGAGACAGGTCGTTTCAAGAGACCCAGTACTTC.